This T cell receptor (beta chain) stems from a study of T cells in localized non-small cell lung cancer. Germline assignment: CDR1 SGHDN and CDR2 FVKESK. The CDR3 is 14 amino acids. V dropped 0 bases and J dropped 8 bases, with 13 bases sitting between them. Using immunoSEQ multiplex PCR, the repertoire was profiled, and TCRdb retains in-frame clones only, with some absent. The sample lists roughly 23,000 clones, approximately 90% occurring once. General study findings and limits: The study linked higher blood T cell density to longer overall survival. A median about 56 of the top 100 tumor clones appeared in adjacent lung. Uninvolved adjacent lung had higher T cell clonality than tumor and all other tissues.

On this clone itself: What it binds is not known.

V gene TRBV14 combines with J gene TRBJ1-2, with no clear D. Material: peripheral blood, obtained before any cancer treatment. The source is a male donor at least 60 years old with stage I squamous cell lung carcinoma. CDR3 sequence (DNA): TGTGCCAGCAGCCAAGACAGGTTTTATCGGGGCTACACCTTC. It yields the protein CASSQDRFYRGYTF.